The 6 T cell receptor beta chains below come from one sample, sequenced in a study of technical replicates of blood from a handful of donors. The table came from immunoSEQ multiplex PCR; TCRdb's copy has only in-frame clones and leaves some out. The table lists approximately 79,000 clones, 92% of them singletons. The sequencing sample was made of T cells isolated from PBMCs. These receptors were taken from a human donor in good health.

The CDR3 region is CASSSNVPIAGVYEQYF. CDR3 bases: TGTGCCAGCAGTTCTAACGTGCCCATAGCGGGAGTTTACGAGCAGTACTTC. The chain links TRBV28 to TRBJ2-7; the match to TRBD2 covers 9 bases. The junction had 14 bases not matched to a gene; V was cut back by 4 bases and J by 4 bases. The germline V gene has CDR1 MDHEN and CDR2 SYDVKM. The CDR3 loop spans 17 amino acids. The full variable domain, with the rest looked up from reference TRBV28 and TRBJ2-7, is DVKVTQSSRYLVKRTGEKVFLECVQDMDHENMFWYRQDPGLGLRLIYFSYDVKMKEKGDIPEGYSVSREKKERFSLILESASTNQTSMYLCASSSNVPIAGVYEQYFGPGTRLTVT.

This sequence joins TRBV4-3 and TRBJ2-7, with 9 nucleotides matching TRBD2. The J segment lost 1 base and the V segment lost 0 bases, leaving 4 bases of the junction unmatched. The CDR3 consists of 16 residues. Germline V gene data show CDR1 as LGHNA and CDR2 as YSLEER. The CDR3 DNA follows: TGCGCCAGCAGCCAAGAACTACTAGCGGGTTCCTACGAGCAGTACTTC. It is translated as CASSQELLAGSYEQYF.

The CDR3 nucleotides are TGTGCCATCTCCCCCTCGACTAGCGGGGGCTCTGGGGCCAACGTCCTGACTTTC. Translation: CAISPSTSGGSGANVLTF. This sequence joins TRBV10-3 and TRBJ2-6; 12 bases match TRBD2. Per germline, CDR1 ENHRY and CDR2 SYGVKD. The CDR3 consists of 18 residues. V lost 8 bases and J lost 0; bases outside the gene matches: 8.

The gene calls are TRBV4-1 and TRBJ2-5; TRBD1 matches at 7 bases. The CDR3 extends over 15 amino acids. The V gene's germline CDR1 is MGHRA and CDR2 YSYEKL. The J segment lost 5 bases and the V segment lost 1 base, leaving 7 bases of the junction unmatched. The CDR3 is CASSQALIRGETQYF. The CDR3 DNA reads TGCGCCAGCAGCCAAGCCCTAATCAGGGGGGAGACCCAGTACTTC.

A few counts support this clone. This chain joins TRBV10-3 and TRBJ2-7; D possibly corresponds to TRBD1 (6 bases). Trimming took off 6 bases at V and 0 bases at J, with 9 bases between the two ends. The CDR3 has 13 amino acids. Looked up from germline, CDR1 is ENHRY and CDR2 is SYGVKD. The CDR3: CAISQQGSYEQYF. The CDR3, as DNA: TGTGCCATCAGCCAACAGGGCTCCTACGAGCAGTACTTC.

The V gene is TRBV4-2, the J gene TRBJ2-7; D perhaps matches TRBD2 (5 bases). The V and J ends lost 0 bases and 4 bases respectively, with 7 bases between them. CDR1 and CDR2 (germline): LGHNA, YNFKEQ. This CDR3 spans 13 amino acids. In DNA form, the CDR3 reads TGTGCCAGCAGCCAAGATCGGGGTTACGAGCAGTACTTC. It encodes CASSQDRGYEQYF.